The present T cell receptor (beta chain) was sequenced within a study of CD4+ T cells in melanoma. Points from the study as a whole: Reportedly, melanoma neoantigen-specific CD4+ T cells showed varied differentiation states.

About this clone itself: What it binds is unknown.

Sequencing used immunoSEQ multiplex PCR; TCRdb keeps in-frame clones, though not all of them. The sample consists of about 120,000 clones, over 80% of them appearing once. The germline V gene has CDR1 GTSNPN and CDR2 SVGIG (reference sequence). The CDR3 is 13 residues long. The V and J ends lost 3 bases and 10 bases respectively, with 13 bases between them. V gene TRBV30 combines with J gene TRBJ1-6; D perhaps matches TRBD1 (5 bases). The clonotype comes from a human donor with melanoma. Sequencing used peripheral blood. The CDR3 DNA is TGTGCCTGGAGAATCATGGGGGGGTCACCCCTCCACTTT. Its translation: CAWRIMGGSPLHF. Together with reference TRBV30 and TRBJ1-6, the CDR3 gives the full variable domain: SQTIHQWPATLVQPVGSPLSLECTVEGTSNPNLYWYRQAAGRGLQLLFYSVGIGQISSEVPQNLSASRPQDRQFILSSKKLLLSDSGFYLCAWRIMGGSPLHFGNGTRLTVT.